These 9 T cell receptor beta chains came from one sample sequenced in a study of T-cell reconstitution after alpha-beta-depleted transplantation in children. Researchers prepared the TCRbeta library using unique molecular identifiers, the study reports. TCRdb independently ran MiXCR on the PCR reads; one entry per CDR3 protein. The top ten clones hold around 0.79% of a sample with hundreds of thousands of distinct CDR3 sequences, 10% to 15% of them seen once. The specimen comprised PBMCs, sampled before TCRalphabeta/CD19-depleted stem cell transplant. The receptors derive from a girl under 10 years old with congenital amegakaryocytic thrombocytopenia, due to receive a stem cell transplant.

Ten or more counts support this clonotype. The rearrangement links TRBV20-1 to TRBJ2-1; 11 positions agree with TRBD2. V gave up 6 bases and J gave up 2 bases; unmatched junction bases: 12. From germline, CDR1 is DFQATT and CDR2 SNEGSKA (reference sequence). The CDR3 spans 17 residues. CDR3 amino acids: CSALILAGGVPYNEQFF. The CDR3 DNA reads TGCAGTGCCCTGATTTTAGCGGGAGGGGTCCCCTACAATGAGCAGTTCTTC.

The table lists this clonotype with a count of one. The rearrangement joins TRBV7-8 to TRBJ2-5, with TRBD2 matching over 8 bases. Germline V CDR1 and CDR2: SGHVS, FQNEAQ. The CDR3 sequence is 14 residues long. Trimming took 3 bases from V and 5 from J; bases not matched to a gene: 5. CDR3 sequence: CASSFGGRSETQYF. Written as DNA, the CDR3 is TGTGCCAGCAGCTTCGGCGGGAGGTCGGAGACCCAGTACTTC.

As regards this clonotype: This may stem from a read error, because a much larger clone lies one nucleotide away. V usage is TRBV20-1 and J usage is TRBJ2-5, with D maybe TRBD1 (6 bases). The CDR3 covers 13 residues. Germline V gene lookup returns CDR1 DFQATT and CDR2 SNEGSKA (reference sequence). Trimming removed 5 bases at V and 5 bases at J, with 15 bases between. CDR3 sequence: CSAFCGGDETQYF. DNA of the CDR3: TGCAGTGCTTTTTGTGGGGGCGATGAGACCCAGTACTTC.

The rearrangement links TRBV21-1 to TRBJ2-1; the table's TRBD1 call for D was not verified on the DNA. TRBV21-1 is annotated as a pseudogene. The CDR3 loop spans 16 amino acids. The CDR3 sequence is CASSKPPGSSYNEQFF. In nucleotides, the CDR3 is TGTGCCAGCAGCAAACCCCCAGGGAGCTCCTACAATGAGCAGTTCTTC.

This clonotype was recorded many times. This chain links TRBV27 with TRBJ1-1; 8 positions agree with TRBD1. Trimming cost V 6 bases and J 4 bases; bases outside gene matches: 7. CDR3 size: 14 residues. In germline, CDR1 is MNHEY, CDR2 SMNVEV (reference sequence). In nucleotides, the CDR3 is TGTGCCAGCAGATCAACAGGGGGTACCACTGAAGCTTTCTTT. Its protein product is CASRSTGGTTEAFF.

This clonotype occurred many times. The V gene is TRBV12-3 or TRBV12-4, the J gene TRBJ2-7, with D unresolved. Trimming shortened V by 4 bases and J by 4 bases, and 11 bases separated the two germline ends. This CDR3 has 13 amino acids. CDR3 region: CASSSQPPYEQYF. CDR3 bases: TGTGCCAGCAGTTCTCAACCACCTTACGAGCAGTACTTC.

This clonotype was observed at least ten times. The rearrangement joins TRBV18 to TRBJ2-7; D unresolved. V lost 2 bases and J 9 bases, leaving 14 bases between the germline ends. In germline, CDR1 is KGHSH, CDR2 LQKENI. The CDR3 has 13 amino acids. CDR3: CASSPDLRSLQYF. CDR3 DNA: TGTGCCAGCTCACCAGATCTACGGTCGCTGCAGTACTTC.

This clonotype was picked up a small number of times. J is TRBJ2-1 and V is TRBV2, with 7 positions matching TRBD2. CDR3 length: 11 residues. J gave up 14 bases and V 6 bases, and 7 bases lay outside the gene matches. Germline loops: CDR1 SNHLY, CDR2 FYNNEI. CDR3 region: CASRLRGVEFF. The CDR3 DNA reads TGTGCCAGCAGGCTCCGGGGGGTGGAGTTCTTC.

This clonotype appeared a few times. V gene TRBV29-1 combines with J gene TRBJ1-5, with 7 bases aligning to TRBD1. V trimming: 8 bases; J trimming: 4 bases; junction bases outside the gene matches: 8. Germline V gene sequence: CDR1 SQVTM, CDR2 ANQGSEA. The CDR3 is 13 residues long. CDR3: CSYSQGENQPQHF. In DNA, the CDR3 is TGCAGCTATTCCCAGGGGGAGAATCAGCCCCAGCATTTT.